This entry lists 8 T cell receptor beta chains sequenced from one sample in a study of T cell repertoires in cytomegalovirus infection. TCRdb fed the reads into MiXCR, producing one record per CDR3 protein. Among 130,000 or so distinct CDR3 sequences listed, about 6.1% were seen once. Sequencing input: PBMCs. The receptors were sampled from a human donor in good health (CMV status not recorded). Some clones in this sample may be carry-over from other donors' samples.

This clonotype was observed many times. This chain connects TRBV12-3 or TRBV12-4 to TRBJ1-2; D remains ambiguous. This CDR3 has 12 residues. Between the trimmed V and J ends, which lost 4 bases and 4 bases, there was a span of 7 bases. In nucleotides, the CDR3 is TGTGCCAGCAGTTCCGGCCCCTATGGCTACACCTTC. Amino acid sequence: CASSSGPYGYTF.

This clonotype was counted ten times or more. J is TRBJ1-2 and V is TRBV28; D ambiguous. V was shortened by 4 bases and J by 8 bases, with 14 bases between the two germline ends. Germline V gene sequence: CDR1 MDHEN, CDR2 SYDVKM. There are 13 residues in the CDR3. The CDR3 reads CASSSDPKKGYTF. CDR3 sequence (DNA): TGTGCCAGCAGTTCCGACCCCAAAAAGGGCTACACCTTC.

This clonotype was detected ten times or more. The rearrangement uses TRBV19 and TRBJ1-2, with D perhaps matching TRBD1 (5 bases). The CDR3 covers 15 residues. CDR1 is LNHDA, CDR2 SQIVND, per germline (reference sequence). The V end lost 3 bases, the J end lost 4 bases, and 15 bases lay between the germline ends. The CDR3 reads CASSMRQPEIYGYTF. For the CDR3, the DNA is TGTGCCAGTAGTATGAGACAGCCGGAAATCTATGGCTACACCTTC. Looking up the rest from reference TRBV19 and TRBJ1-2 gives the full variable domain: DGGITQSPKYLFRKEGQNVTLSCEQNLNHDAMYWYRQDPGQGLRLIYYSQIVNDFQKGDIAEGYSVSREKKESFPLTVTSAQKNPTAFYLCASSMRQPEIYGYTFGSGTRLTVV.

This clonotype has only a few counts. V is TRBV7-3 and J is TRBJ2-7; D remains ambiguous. The CDR3 has 13 amino acids. The ends were cut back, 5 bases at V and 3 bases at J, with 11 bases in the middle. Looked up from germline, CDR1 is SGHTA and CDR2 is FQGTGA. The CDR3 spells CASSPGPSYEQYF. For the CDR3, the DNA is TGTGCCAGCAGCCCCGGGCCGAGCTACGAGCAGTACTTC.

This clonotype was counted at least ten times. This rearrangement joins TRBV7-2 to TRBJ2-5; TRBD1 agrees at 7 bases. V lost 5 bases to trimming and J lost 6 bases; unmatched junction nucleotides: 12. Per germline, CDR1 SGHTA and CDR2 FQGNSA. CDR3 length: 15 amino acids. The CDR3 region is CASSPSQQGLQTQYF. CDR3 DNA sequence: TGTGCCAGCAGCCCTAGCCAACAGGGGCTACAGACCCAGTACTTC.

A note on this clonotype: A much larger clone sits a single nucleotide away, making a read error possible. V is TRBV6-1 and J is TRBJ2-7, with 8 bases matching TRBD2. The CDR3 extends over 13 amino acids. From germline, CDR1 is MNHNS and CDR2 SASEGT. The CDR3 sequence is CASSSTSVGEKYF. In DNA, the CDR3 is TGTGCCAGCAGTTCGACTAGCGTCGGCGAGAAGTACTTC.

This clonotype was detected ten times or more. The V gene is TRBV28, the J gene TRBJ2-1; 13 positions match TRBD2. CDR3 length equals 15 residues. With 3 bases clipped from V and 9 bases from J, the junction kept 5 bases outside the gene matches. CDR1 is MDHEN, CDR2 SYDVKM, per germline. CDR3 residues: CASSFGLAGVSEQFF. The CDR3 DNA follows: TGTGCCAGCAGTTTCGGACTAGCGGGGGTGAGTGAGCAGTTCTTC.

This clonotype appeared a few times. The CDR3 nucleotides are TGTGCCAGTAGTATAGTTAGAGGACAGGGGAGTCCTGAGCGTGGGGCCAACGTCCTGACTTTC. Encoded protein: CASSIVRGQGSPERGANVLTF. The V and J genes are TRBV19 and TRBJ2-6; 9 bases align to TRBD1. The V segment lost 1 base and the J segment 3 bases; nucleotides outside the gene matches: 16. CDR1 is LNHDA and CDR2 is SQIVND in the germline V gene (reference sequence). The CDR3 is 21 residues long.